The T cell receptor beta chain under discussion was sequenced for a study of technical replicates of blood from several donors (dated 2017 in TCRdb). As regards this clone: What antigen it recognizes has not been identified. No qualities accompany the bases; no much larger clone lies one base away.

Reading from cysteine to phenylalanine, the CDR3 counts 12 amino acids. Only the CDR3 region is kept as DNA, spanning 36 bases read in frame from base 1. V loses 0 bases of germline sequence and J loses 4 bases, and the interval between the two ends is 7 bases. The germline V gene (reference sequence) specifies GTSNPN as CDR1 and SVGIG as CDR2. The library relied on the immunoSEQ multiplex PCR assay. As stored in TCRdb, this immuneACCESS dataset retains in-frame rearrangements with V and J assigned. A fraction of the clones does not appear; measured against another copy, unresolved V genes explain less than half of the discrepancy, and the remainder lacks a known reason. The sample table records 70,000 to 80,000 clones; roughly 90% of these occur just once. The ten largest clones capture over 0.35% of the sample.

Rearrangement joined TRBV30 to TRBJ2-7, with the identity of the D gene unclear. This sequence was found in a human donor in good health. Source material: T cells isolated from PBMCs. The CDR3 protein: CAWSVVRYEQYF. The sequence in DNA is TGTGCCTGGAGTGTAGTGCGGTACGAGCAGTACTTC.